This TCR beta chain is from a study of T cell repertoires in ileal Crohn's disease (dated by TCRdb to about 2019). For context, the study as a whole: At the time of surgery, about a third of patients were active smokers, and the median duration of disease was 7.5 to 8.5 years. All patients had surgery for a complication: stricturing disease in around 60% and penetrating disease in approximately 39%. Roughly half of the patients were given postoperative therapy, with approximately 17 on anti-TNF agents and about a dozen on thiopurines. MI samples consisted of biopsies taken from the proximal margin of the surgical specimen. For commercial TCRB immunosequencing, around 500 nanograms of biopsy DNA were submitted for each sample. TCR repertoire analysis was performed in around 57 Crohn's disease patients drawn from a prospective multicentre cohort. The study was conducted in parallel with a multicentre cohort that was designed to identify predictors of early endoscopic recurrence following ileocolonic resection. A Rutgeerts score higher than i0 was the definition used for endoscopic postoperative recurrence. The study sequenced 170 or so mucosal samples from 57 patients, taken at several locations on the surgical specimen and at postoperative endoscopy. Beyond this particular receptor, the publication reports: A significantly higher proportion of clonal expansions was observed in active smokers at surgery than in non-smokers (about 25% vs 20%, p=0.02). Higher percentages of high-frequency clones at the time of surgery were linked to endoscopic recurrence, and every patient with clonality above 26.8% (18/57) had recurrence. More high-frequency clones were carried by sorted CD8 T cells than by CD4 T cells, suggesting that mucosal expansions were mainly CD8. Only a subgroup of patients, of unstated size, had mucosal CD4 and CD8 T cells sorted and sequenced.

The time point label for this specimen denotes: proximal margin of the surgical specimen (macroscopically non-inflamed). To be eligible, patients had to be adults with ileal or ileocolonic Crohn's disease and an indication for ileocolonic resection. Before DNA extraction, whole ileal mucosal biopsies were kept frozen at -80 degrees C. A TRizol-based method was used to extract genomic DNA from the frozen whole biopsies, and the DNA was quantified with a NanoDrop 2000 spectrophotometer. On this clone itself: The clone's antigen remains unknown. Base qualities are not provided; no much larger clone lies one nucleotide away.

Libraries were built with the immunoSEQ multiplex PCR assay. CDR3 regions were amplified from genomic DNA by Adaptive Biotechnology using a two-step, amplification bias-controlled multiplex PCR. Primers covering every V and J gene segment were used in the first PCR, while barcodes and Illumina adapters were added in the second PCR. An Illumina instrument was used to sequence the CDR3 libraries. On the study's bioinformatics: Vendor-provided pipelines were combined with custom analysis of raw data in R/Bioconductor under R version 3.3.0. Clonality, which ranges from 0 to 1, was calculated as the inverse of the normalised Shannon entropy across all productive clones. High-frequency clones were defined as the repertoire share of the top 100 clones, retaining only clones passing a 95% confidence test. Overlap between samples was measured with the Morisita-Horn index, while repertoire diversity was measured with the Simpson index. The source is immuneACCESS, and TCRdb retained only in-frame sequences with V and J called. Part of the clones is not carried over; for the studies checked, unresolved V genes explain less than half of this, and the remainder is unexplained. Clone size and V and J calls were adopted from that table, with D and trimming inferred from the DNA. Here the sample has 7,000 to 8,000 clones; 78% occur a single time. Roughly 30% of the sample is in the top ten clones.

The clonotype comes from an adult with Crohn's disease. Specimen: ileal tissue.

The CDR3 has the sequence CASSANLRRSMNTGELFF. In nucleotide form, the sequence is TGTGCCAGCAGCGCCAACCTACGGAGGTCTATGAACACCGGGGAGCTGTTTTTT. The sequence joins TRBV9 to TRBJ2-2, with a tentative D gene TRBD2 over 5 matching bases. From cysteine to phenylalanine, the CDR3 is 18 amino acids long. This entry keeps only the CDR3 DNA: 54 bases, framed from base 1. V and J lose 3 bases and 1 base, and a span of 19 bases separates them. Sequences SGDLS (CDR1) and YYNGEE (CDR2) are obtained from the germline V gene.